Listed below are T cell receptor beta chains from one sample, sequenced in a study of cytomegalovirus exposure and HLA in healthy donors. The repertoire was sequenced with immunoSEQ multiplex PCR; TCRdb's copy has only in-frame clones and lacks some. The sample records roughly 55,000 clones, around 85% being singletons. Material: PBMCs. Receptors originate from a boy under 18 in good health and CMV-seropositive. Both conserved end residues are part of each CDR3. A D gene is named only where the DNA matches it firmly. Not every row has a clone size; where given, it reads once, few, many or a size class.

.,.,TRBJ1-6,TRBV14,CASSQADQGSSPLHF,TGTGCCAGCAGCCAAGCGGATCAGGGTAGTTCACCCCTCCACTTT
.,TRBD1,TRBJ2-2,TRBV29-1,CSAPGQVNTGELFF,TGCAGCGCACCGGGACAGGTGAACACCGGGGAGCTGTTTTTT
.,TRBD1,TRBJ1-1,TRBV4-2,CASSRRDRGETEAFF,TGTGCCAGCAGCCGCCGGGACAGGGGCGAGACTGAAGCTTTCTTT
.,TRBD1,TRBJ2-7,TRBV7-6,CASSTGTGLYYEQYF,TGTGCCAGCAGCACCGGGACAGGGCTATACTACGAGCAGTACTTC
.,.,TRBJ1-2,TRBV6-5,CASSYGPMGPSGYTF,TGTGCCAGCAGTTACGGGCCAATGGGCCCCTCTGGCTACACCTTC
.,.,TRBJ1-1,TRBV6-1,CASSTRVNTEAFF,TGTGCCAGCAGTACGAGGGTGAACACTGAAGCTTTCTTT
.,TRBD1,TRBJ2-7,TRBV18,CASSPDREGEQYF,TGTGCCAGCTCGCCAGACAGGGAAGGCGAGCAGTACTTC
.,.,TRBJ2-2,TRBV5-1,CASSLEAGETGELFF,TGCGCCAGCAGCTTGGAAGCAGGGGAAACCGGGGAGCTGTTTTTT
.,.,TRBJ2-3,TRBV9,CASSVGQGSTDTQYF,TGTGCCAGCAGCGTAGGCCAGGGAAGCACAGATACGCAGTATTTT
.,TRBD2,TRBJ2-5,TRBV5-8,CASSSGRGGRETQYF,TGTGCCAGCAGCTCTGGTCGGGGAGGGAGAGAGACCCAGTACTTC
once,.,TRBJ1-5,TRBV9,CASSAGVQEGQPQHF,TGTGCCAGCAGCGCAGGGGTTCAAGAAGGTCAGCCCCAGCATTTT
.,.,TRBJ2-2,TRBV10-1,CASRRTPAGELFF,TGCGCCAGCAGGCGCACCCCGGCCGGGGAGCTGTTTTTT
.,.,TRBJ1-3,TRBV28,CASSLRGTEGNTIYF,TGTGCCAGCAGTTTGCGAGGAACCGAGGGAAACACCATATATTTT
few,.,TRBJ2-2,TRBV6-6,CASHWGLGELFF,TGTGCCAGCCACTGGGGACTCGGGGAGCTGTTTTTT